This entry lists 24 T cell receptor beta chains sequenced from one sample in a study of T cells in Graves' hyperthyroidism and ophthalmopathy. What was amplified from RNA transcripts were TCR beta CDR3 regions. TCR CDR3 underwent first-round RT-PCR with the HTBI primer set. TCRdb recomputed calls from the multiplex PCR reads with MiXCR, one row per CDR3 protein. Among 500,000 to 800,000 distinct CDR3 sequences, roughly 15% were seen once, and the ten largest hold 9.5% to 15%. The specimen sequenced was blood. These receptor sequences come from a woman in her forties or fifties with Graves' ophthalmopathy.

V is TRBV7-9 and J is TRBJ2-7; a weak D match, TRBD1 (6 bases). V lost 7 bases and J lost 7, with 17 bases in between. From germline, CDR1 is SEHNR and CDR2 FQNEAQ (reference sequence). The CDR3 totals 13 residues. In DNA, the CDR3 is TGTGCCAGCACCTCACAGGGTATGGGAGAGCAGTACTTC. Translated: CASTSQGMGEQYF.

The table lists this clonotype with many counts. V usage is TRBV7-8 and J usage is TRBJ1-1, with TRBD1 identical over 7 bases. J gave up 3 bases and V 4 bases, and 11 bases lay outside the gene matches. Germline CDR1 SGHVS, CDR2 FQNEAQ. This CDR3 is 16 amino acids long. The DNA for the CDR3 is TGTGCCAGCAGCTCCTTGACAGGGACTGGCGACACTGAAGCTTTCTTT. It codes for CASSSLTGTGDTEAFF.

This chain links TRBV13 with TRBJ1-2; D gene uncertain. The V end was cut by 4 bases, the J end by 8 bases, with 17 bases between. This CDR3 spans 14 amino acids. CDR1 and CDR2 from the germline V gene are PRHDT and FYEKMQ (reference sequence). The CDR3 sequence: CASSSALLSGGYTF. The CDR3 nucleotides are TGTGCCAGCAGCTCGGCCCTCCTTTCCGGAGGCTACACCTTC.

This clonotype has a count of ten or more. The V and J genes are TRBV3-1 and TRBJ1-6; D unclear. CDR1 is LGHDT and CDR2 is YNNKEL in the germline V gene (reference sequence). Trimming left V 0 bases short and J 9 bases short, with 9 bases between. The CDR3 contains 14 residues. CDR3 region: CASSQDRRISPLHF. CDR3 nucleotide sequence: TGTGCCAGCAGCCAAGACAGGAGAATTTCACCCCTCCACTTT.

The V gene is TRBV29-1, the J gene TRBJ2-5; D gene unclear. V was clipped by 2 bases and J by 2 bases, with 9 bases between them. Germline loops: CDR1 SQVTM, CDR2 ANQGSEA. CDR3 size: 13 residues. This chain's CDR3 is CSVEMAVQETQYF. The CDR3 bases are TGCAGCGTTGAAATGGCCGTACAAGAGACCCAGTACTTC.

The rearrangement uses TRBV5-1 and TRBJ2-1; 14 nucleotides align to TRBD2. This CDR3 has 17 residues. Germline trimming cut 3 bases from V and 2 bases from J; bases unmatched to any gene: 4. The V gene's germline CDR1 is SGHRS and CDR2 YFSETQ. The chain's CDR3 is CASSSGTSGSAYNEQFF. In DNA, the CDR3 is TGCGCCAGCAGCTCCGGGACTAGCGGGAGCGCCTACAATGAGCAGTTCTTC.

This clonotype was seen many times. This sequence joins TRBV27 and TRBJ1-6; no firm D call. The germline V and J ends were trimmed by 0 bases and 1 base, with 22 bases remaining between them. Germline CDR1 and CDR2: MNHEY and SMNVEV (reference sequence). This CDR3 has 21 amino acids. This CDR3 reads CASSLSNWQEPRWSYNSPLHF. The CDR3, as DNA: TGTGCCAGCAGTTTATCGAATTGGCAGGAGCCAAGGTGGTCCTATAATTCACCCCTCCACTTT.

The chain is built from TRBV14 and TRBJ2-6, with D perhaps matching TRBD1 or TRBD2 (5 bases each). Germline lookup yields CDR1 SGHDN and CDR2 FVKESK. CDR3 size: 15 residues. V dropped 3 bases and J dropped 6 bases, with 12 bases sitting between them. CDR3: CASSQGPLEANVLTF. The CDR3 DNA sequence: TGTGCCAGCAGCCAGGGACCACTTGAGGCCAACGTCCTGACTTTC. The variable domain in full, with the rest retrieved from reference TRBV14 and TRBJ2-6, is EAGVTQFPSHSVIEKGQTVTLRCDPISGHDNLYWYRRVMGKEIKFLLHFVKESKQDESGMPNNRFLAERTGGTYSTLKVQPAELEDSGVYFCASSQGPLEANVLTFGAGSRLTVL.

The sample holds many counts of this clonotype. The rearrangement uses TRBV7-9 and TRBJ1-6, with TRBD1 matching 8 bases. The germline V gene has CDR1 SEHNR and CDR2 FQNEAQ (reference sequence). V lost 2 bases to trimming and J lost 6 bases; unmatched junction nucleotides: 3. The CDR3 consists of 15 residues. The CDR3: CASSLSGQANSPLHF. The DNA for the CDR3 is TGTGCCAGCAGCTTATCGGGACAGGCTAATTCACCCCTCCACTTT.

This clonotype was counted at least ten times. This chain uses TRBV30 with TRBJ1-4, with 7 positions matching TRBD1. This CDR3 has 14 amino acids. Germline lookup yields CDR1 GTSNPN and CDR2 SVGIG (reference sequence). After removal of 4 bases from V and 7 bases from J, the junction contained 9 bases not matched to a gene. The CDR3 sequence is CAWNGGTVGEKLFF. DNA of the CDR3: TGTGCCTGGAACGGAGGGACAGTCGGTGAAAAACTGTTTTTT.

A few counts support this clonotype. The V gene is TRBV29-1, the J gene TRBJ1-2; TRBD1 aligns across 11 bases. This CDR3 comprises 17 residues. CDR1 and CDR2 (germline): SQVTM, ANQGSEA. V lost 6 bases to trimming and J lost 8 bases; unmatched junction nucleotides: 20. The CDR3: CSVVGGGTGGVQSGYTF. CDR3 DNA sequence: TGCAGCGTAGTAGGTGGCGGGACAGGGGGTGTTCAGAGCGGCTACACCTTC.

This clonotype was counted ten times or more. The rearrangement joins TRBV2 to TRBJ2-1; 7 bases fit TRBD2. Trimming at V came to 6 bases and at J to 8 bases, leaving 19 bases not matched to a gene. CDR1 and CDR2 from the germline V gene are SNHLY and FYNNEI. The CDR3 consists of 17 residues. The CDR3 nucleotides are TGTGCCAGCAGCGTGCGCACTAGCGCCAACCCGCCTGATGAGCAGTTCTTC. It encodes CASSVRTSANPPDEQFF.

This clonotype appeared many times. The chain joins TRBV7-3 to TRBJ2-1; no clear D. Trimming took 5 bases from V and 4 from J, leaving 6 bases between them. CDR1 and CDR2 (germline): SGHTA, FQGTGA. This CDR3 spans 12 amino acids. The CDR3 DNA reads TGTGCCAGCAGCCAAGATTACAATGAGCAGTTCTTC. Its translation is CASSQDYNEQFF.

This clonotype has a count of ten or more. This chain uses TRBV6-1 with TRBJ2-1; D gene unclear. The germline CDR1 and CDR2 sequences are MNHNS and SASEGT. The CDR3 is 14 residues long. V was cut by 5 bases and J by 2 bases, with 10 bases left in between. CDR3 region: CASSSAAAYNEQFF. Written as DNA, the CDR3 is TGTGCCAGCAGTTCTGCTGCAGCCTACAATGAGCAGTTCTTC.

This rearrangement joins TRBV6-2 or TRBV6-3 to TRBJ2-1, with 8 bases identical to TRBD2. Losses at the gene ends were 9 bases for V and 2 bases for J; bases not matched to a gene: 6. The CDR3 contains 14 residues. Germline V gene sequence: CDR1 MNHEY, CDR2 SVGEGT. In DNA form, the CDR3 reads TGTGCCAGTCAATTGGGACTAGCCTACAATGAGCAGTTCTTC. Its protein is CASQLGLAYNEQFF.

This clonotype appeared many times. V gene TRBV12-3 or TRBV12-4 combines with J gene TRBJ2-2, with TRBD2 matching 8 bases. CDR3 length equals 13 residues. The V and J ends lost 6 bases and 6 bases, in that order; junction bases with no gene match: 3. The chain's CDR3 is CASRGLVAGELFF. As DNA, the CDR3 is TGTGCCAGCAGGGGACTAGTGGCCGGGGAGCTGTTTTTT.

The J gene is TRBJ2-5, the V gene TRBV11-2; possibly TRBD2 for D (5 bases). The V end was cut by 1 base, the J end by 4 bases, with 10 bases between. Looked up from germline, CDR1 is SGHAT and CDR2 is FQNNGV. The length of the CDR3 is 14 residues. CDR3: CASSLAEGLETQYF. The DNA for the CDR3 is TGTGCCAGCAGCTTAGCCGAGGGATTAGAGACCCAGTACTTC.

The gene calls are TRBV27 and TRBJ2-3, with TRBD2 as a possible D gene (5 bases). V was trimmed by 0 bases and J by 4 bases, leaving 11 bases between them. The length of the CDR3 is 15 residues. The V gene's germline CDR1 is MNHEY and CDR2 SMNVEV (reference sequence). The CDR3 loop is CASSLSVASADTQYF. CDR3 sequence (DNA): TGTGCCAGCAGTTTATCGGTAGCGTCCGCAGATACGCAGTATTTT.

This clonotype came up many times. The CDR3 DNA reads as TGTGCCAGCAGCCTAGGGACTAGCGGGAGCCCTCTCTACAATGAGCAGTTCTTC. The encoded protein is CASSLGTSGSPLYNEQFF. The chain combines TRBV5-4 with TRBJ2-1; 14 bases fit TRBD2. CDR1 and CDR2 from the germline V gene are SGHNT and YYREEE (reference sequence). The CDR3 contains 18 residues. V gave up 4 bases and J gave up 3 bases; unmatched junction bases: 9.

The rearrangement links TRBV7-9 to TRBJ1-4; D gene unclear. Trimming pared 5 bases from V and 0 bases from J, leaving 7 bases between. CDR1 and CDR2 (germline): SEHNR, FQNEAQ (reference sequence). The CDR3 is made up of 14 amino acids. The CDR3 here is CASSVPATNEKLFF. As DNA, the CDR3 is TGTGCCAGCAGCGTCCCTGCAACTAATGAAAAACTGTTTTTT.

Only a few counts were recorded for this clonotype. Since a much larger clone is just one base distant, this may be a read error. The rearrangement links TRBV20-1 to TRBJ1-1; no clear D. CDR3 size: 12 residues. Looked up from germline, CDR1 is DFQATT and CDR2 is SNEGSKA (reference sequence). The chain's CDR3 is CSIQVLNTEALF. CDR3 DNA sequence: TGCAGTATCCAAGTCCTGAACACTGAAGCTCTCTTT.

This clonotype was seen repeatedly, ten times or more. V and J are TRBV6-1 and TRBJ1-2; no firm D call. Germline V lookup: CDR1 MNHNS, CDR2 SASEGT. Between the trimmed V and J ends, which lost 7 bases and 2 bases, there was a span of 11 bases. The CDR3 covers 13 residues. The CDR3 region is CASTPAGNYGYTF. The DNA of the CDR3 is TGTGCCAGCACCCCCGCCGGGAACTATGGCTACACCTTC.

This clonotype occurred many times. This chain links TRBV3-1 with TRBJ2-5; no reliable D call. CDR1 and CDR2 (germline): LGHDT, YNNKEL (reference sequence). V lost 1 base to trimming and J lost 1 base, with 13 bases between them. This CDR3 contains 16 residues. The CDR3 DNA reads as TGTGCCAGCAGCCAAGGACTGGCTGGCAGCCAAGAGACCCAGTACTTC. Amino acids: CASSQGLAGSQETQYF.

This clonotype was observed a handful of times. The V call is TRBV7-9, the J call TRBJ1-1; D is possibly TRBD1 (5 bases). In germline, CDR1 is SEHNR, CDR2 FQNEAQ (reference sequence). V was cut by 1 base and J by 6 bases, with 15 bases left in between. The CDR3 consists of 15 residues. CDR3 DNA: TGTGCCAGCAGCTTAGATCACCAGGGTCCCGCTGAAGCTTTCTTT. Translated, it gives CASSLDHQGPAEAFF.